The 10 T cell receptor beta chains below all came from one sample that was sequenced in a study of cytomegalovirus exposure and HLA in healthy donors. Sequencing used immunoSEQ multiplex PCR; TCRdb keeps in-frame clones, though not all of them. Found here are 250,000 to 400,000 clones, 70% to 90% of them singletons; the top ten hold about 0.96%. The sequenced sample was PBMCs. The receptors stem from a man between 25 and 39 years old in good health and CMV-seronegative.

The chain employs TRBV7-6 and TRBJ2-1; 9 nucleotides align to TRBD1. Germline CDR1 is SGHVS and CDR2 is FNYEAQ. The CDR3 loop spans 14 amino acids. The J segment lost 6 bases and the V segment lost 2 bases, leaving 2 bases of the junction unmatched. The CDR3 protein is CASSLLGQGNEQFF. Written as DNA, the CDR3 is TGTGCCAGCAGCTTACTGGGACAGGGCAATGAGCAGTTCTTC. The full variable domain, completed using reference TRBV7-6 and TRBJ2-1, is GAGVSQSPRYKVTKRGQDVALRCDPISGHVSLYWYRQALGQGPEFLTYFNYEAQQDKSGLPNDRFSAERPEGSISTLTIQRTEQRDSAMYRCASSLLGQGNEQFFGPGTRLTVL.

The chain has TRBV7-9 and TRBJ1-6, with 11 bases identical to TRBD1. Germline CDR1 reads SEHNR; CDR2 reads FQNEAQ (reference sequence). The CDR3 sequence is 15 residues long. V shed 5 bases, J shed 8 bases, and the junction held 5 bases outside the gene matches. The CDR3 nucleotides are TGTGCCAGCAGCCCAGGACAGGGGGCGGATTCACCCCTCCACTTT. Protein product: CASSPGQGADSPLHF.

V and J are TRBV7-9 and TRBJ2-2; D is perhaps TRBD2 (6 bases). Germline V lookup: CDR1 SEHNR, CDR2 FQNEAQ (reference sequence). V lost 2 bases, J lost 2 bases, and 12 bases lay in between. This CDR3 spans 16 amino acids. The CDR3 loop is CASSLIWGENTGELFF. CDR3 nucleotides: TGTGCCAGCAGCTTAATATGGGGGGAAAACACCGGGGAGCTGTTTTTT.

This clone came up a few times. V is TRBV19 and J is TRBJ2-7; TRBD1 matches 7 bases. The junction had 5 bases not matched to a gene; V was cut back by 5 bases and J by 4 bases. The germline V gene has CDR1 LNHDA and CDR2 SQIVND (reference sequence). The CDR3 contains 13 residues. Written as DNA, the CDR3 is TGTGCCAGTAGTTCGGGACAGCAGTACGAGCAGTACTTC. This codes for CASSSGQQYEQYF.

This rearrangement joins TRBV4-3 to TRBJ2-7, with TRBD2 matching 7 bases. V lost 0 bases, J lost 9 bases, and 11 bases stayed unmatched. Germline V CDR1 and CDR2: LGHNA, YSLEER. The length of the CDR3 is 15 residues. This CDR3 is CASSQDFSGGEGQYF. DNA for the CDR3: TGCGCCAGCAGCCAAGATTTTTCCGGCGGGGAGGGGCAGTACTTC.

This chain uses TRBV2 with TRBJ1-2; the D gene is possibly TRBD1 (5 bases). Germline-derived CDR1 and CDR2 are SNHLY and FYNNEI. The V end was cut by 2 bases, the J end by 8 bases, with 9 bases between. The CDR3 has 12 amino acids. The CDR3 sequence is CASSEQGEGYTF. CDR3 nucleotides: TGTGCCAGCAGTGAACAGGGCGAGGGCTACACCTTC.

The chain links TRBV7-6 to TRBJ2-7, with D maybe TRBD2 (7 bases). The CDR3 runs to 17 residues. V was pared by 1 base and J by 7 bases, with 23 bases between. Germline CDR1 and CDR2: SGHVS and FNYEAQ. The DNA for the CDR3 is TGTGCCAGCAGCTTAGATCGGGGCGGGGGCCGAGCGGGGGAGCAGTACTTC. This translates into CASSLDRGGGRAGEQYF.

This chain joins TRBV2 and TRBJ1-2; D call uncertain. Germline loops: CDR1 SNHLY, CDR2 FYNNEI. The CDR3 is 13 amino acids. Trimming cost V 3 bases and J 4 bases, with 9 bases left between them. CDR3 nucleotides: TGTGCCAGCAGTGACAATGGCCCCTATGGCTACACCTTC. It is translated as CASSDNGPYGYTF.

DNA for the CDR3: TGCGCCAGCAGCCAAGATTCAGGCCGATTCATGAACACTGAAGCTTTCTTT. It is translated as CASSQDSGRFMNTEAFF. The chain has TRBV4-1 and TRBJ1-1; no reliable D call. There are 17 residues in the CDR3. The germline V and J ends were trimmed by 0 bases and 0 bases, with 14 bases remaining between them. The germline gives CDR1 MGHRA, CDR2 YSYEKL.

The rearrangement links TRBV15 to TRBJ2-3; possibly TRBD1 for D (5 bases). The CDR3 sequence is 15 residues long. Germline V gives CDR1 LNHNV, CDR2 YYDKDF (reference sequence). Deletions cut 6 bases from V and 0 bases from J, with 13 bases between. The CDR3 here is CATSLTAFSTDTQYF. Here the CDR3 DNA reads TGTGCCACCAGTTTGACAGCCTTTAGCACAGATACGCAGTATTTT.